These 30 T cell receptor beta chains originate from one sample sequenced in a study of cytomegalovirus exposure and HLA in healthy donors. The PCR was carried out with 60 Vbeta primers and 13 Jbeta primers. The table came from immunoSEQ multiplex PCR; TCRdb's copy has only in-frame clones and leaves some out. The sample lists approximately 120,000 clones; 69% were seen once. The sequenced material came from PBMCs. The receptors originated from a woman in her seventies in good health and CMV-seropositive.

This chain joins TRBV6-6 and TRBJ1-1; D might be TRBD1 (5 bases). Germline V gene data show CDR1 as MNHNY and CDR2 as SVGAGI (reference sequence). The V end was cut by 4 bases, the J end by 5 bases, with 14 bases between. CDR3 size: 14 residues. The CDR3 spells CASSSQGAGTEAFF. The CDR3 nucleotides read TGTGCCAGCAGTTCCCAAGGGGCGGGGACTGAAGCTTTCTTT.

As regards this clone: One junction end does not reproduce the germline sequence, and a read error may be involved. The rearrangement joins TRBV11-2 to TRBJ1-3, with a weak D call TRBD1 (5 bases). This CDR3 is built from 18 residues. Germline lookup yields CDR1 SGHAT and CDR2 FQNNGV. CDR3 nucleotide sequence: TGTGCCAACAGCTTAGCCCCCGGGACTCGCTTCTCTGGAAACACCATATATTTT. It is translated as CANSLAPGTRFSGNTIYF. The whole variable domain, filled in from reference TRBV11-2 and TRBJ1-3, reads EAGVAQSPRYKIIEKRQSVAFWCNPISGHATLYWYQQILGQGPKLLIQFQNNGVVDDSQLPKDRFSAERLKGVDSTLKIQPAKLEDSAVYLCANSLAPGTRFSGNTIYFGEGSWLTVV.

This clone occurred once. The chain joins TRBV14 to TRBJ2-3; a possible D gene is TRBD2 (6 bases). Germline V gene sequence: CDR1 SGHDN, CDR2 FVKESK. Trimming took off 3 bases at V and 6 bases at J, with 10 bases between the two ends. The CDR3 sequence is 13 residues long. The CDR3 nucleotides are TGTGCCAGCAGCCATCACGGGGGTGATACGCAGTATTTT. Protein sequence: CASSHHGGDTQYF.

V gene TRBV30 combines with J gene TRBJ2-7, with TRBD1 matching over 7 bases. The V and J ends lost 7 bases and 0 bases, in that order; junction bases with no gene match: 6. Germline V lookup: CDR1 GTSNPN, CDR2 SVGIG (reference sequence). The CDR3 length is 13 residues. The CDR3 is CAFTQGFSYEQYF. The CDR3 DNA sequence: TGTGCCTTTACACAGGGGTTCTCCTACGAGCAGTACTTC.

The chain carries TRBV4-2 and TRBJ1-4, with 7 bases aligning to TRBD1. The length of the CDR3 is 17 residues. CDR1 and CDR2 from the germline V gene are LGHNA and YNFKEQ. With 0 bases clipped from V and 8 bases from J, the junction kept 12 bases outside the gene matches. The CDR3 region is CASSQDLSRQGGEKLFF. In nucleotides, the CDR3 is TGTGCCAGCAGCCAAGATCTCTCCAGACAGGGCGGAGAAAAACTGTTTTTT.

The chain has TRBV4-2 and TRBJ2-7; 7 bases align to TRBD2. From germline, CDR1 is LGHNA and CDR2 YNFKEQ. V shed 10 bases, J shed 4 bases, and the junction held 7 bases outside the gene matches. The CDR3 runs 12 residues. This CDR3 reads CAKREGRYEQYF. CDR3 coding DNA: TGTGCCAAAAGGGAGGGGCGTTACGAGCAGTACTTC.

DNA of the CDR3: TGTGCCAGCAGCTTCCGGGACAGGCAAGAGACCCAGTACTTC. Its translation: CASSFRDRQETQYF. This chain links TRBV7-2 with TRBJ2-5, with TRBD1 matching over 8 bases. The CDR3 consists of 14 residues. Germline V lookup: CDR1 SGHTA, CDR2 FQGNSA. V was clipped by 3 bases and J by 2 bases; unmatched bases: 2.

This chain connects TRBV21-1 to TRBJ1-5. TRBV21-1 is deemed a pseudogene. The CDR3 length is 17 residues. The CDR3 DNA sequence: TGTGCCAGCAGCAAAGAACGGATAGAAGGGACTAATCAGCCCCAGCATTTT. Protein product: CASSKERIEGTNQPQHF.

The chain links TRBV5-4 to TRBJ1-3; D unclear. The CDR3 consists of 17 residues. V was pared by 2 bases and J by 2 bases, with 17 bases between. Per the germline V gene, CDR1 is SGHNT and CDR2 is YYREEE (reference sequence). CDR3 nucleotide sequence: TGTGCCAGCAGCTTATCCCTGTTCCTTGAGGCTGGAAACACCATATATTTT. It codes for CASSLSLFLEAGNTIYF.

V is TRBV30 and J is TRBJ1-1; D is ambiguous. With 7 bases removed from V and 5 bases from J, the gap between germline ends came to 11 bases. Germline V gene data show CDR1 as GTSNPN and CDR2 as SVGIG (reference sequence). The CDR3 consists of 11 residues. CDR3: CASLGRTEAFF. The CDR3 DNA reads TGTGCCTCCCTTGGTCGGACTGAAGCTTTCTTT.

This chain connects TRBV5-4 to TRBJ1-2; D unresolved. The CDR3 runs to 12 residues. Germline CDR1 SGHNT, CDR2 YYREEE (reference sequence). With 0 bases removed from V and 8 bases from J, the gap between germline ends came to 8 bases. This chain's CDR3 is CASSLDSKGYTF. The CDR3 nucleotides are TGTGCCAGCAGCTTGGATAGCAAGGGCTACACCTTC.

Only a few counts were recorded for this clone. This chain connects TRBV11-2 to TRBJ1-2, with TRBD1 matching over 7 bases. Trimming removed 5 bases from V and 3 bases from J; junction bases left unmatched: 6. The CDR3 runs 14 residues. CDR1 and CDR2 (germline): SGHAT, FQNNGV. The CDR3 bases are TGTGCCAGCAGCAGACAGGGCGCGGACTATGGCTACACCTTC. Protein product: CASSRQGADYGYTF.

The J gene is TRBJ2-3, the V gene TRBV5-1; a possible D gene is TRBD2 (5 bases). Germline-derived CDR1 and CDR2 are SGHRS and YFSETQ. Trimming took 4 bases from V and 4 from J, leaving 22 bases between them. This CDR3 has 17 amino acids. This chain's CDR3 is CASSLPRTPPLADTQYF. Here the CDR3 DNA reads TGCGCCAGCAGCCTACCGAGGACTCCCCCTCTTGCAGATACGCAGTATTTT.

J is TRBJ2-7 and V is TRBV19, with 10 bases aligning to TRBD1. Germline values: CDR1 LNHDA, CDR2 SQIVND (reference sequence). The CDR3 has 15 amino acids. The V and J ends lost 3 bases and 3 bases, in that order; junction bases with no gene match: 5. CDR3 loop: CASSIRGTGVYEQYF. The CDR3 DNA follows: TGTGCCAGTAGTATCCGGGGGACAGGGGTCTACGAGCAGTACTTC.

The chain couples TRBV10-3 to TRBJ2-2; possibly TRBD1 for D (5 bases). V was pared by 3 bases and J by 0 bases, with 11 bases between. CDR3 length: 16 amino acids. Germline loops: CDR1 ENHRY, CDR2 SYGVKD. The CDR3, as DNA: TGTGCCATCAGTGACCCAGGGCACGCGAACACCGGGGAGCTGTTTTTT. It encodes CAISDPGHANTGELFF.

This sequence joins TRBV27 and TRBJ1-2; TRBD1 agrees at 7 bases. CDR1 is MNHEY and CDR2 is SMNVEV in the germline V gene (reference sequence). With V trimmed by 5 bases and J by 2 bases, 5 bases remained unmatched. The CDR3 sequence is 14 residues long. DNA of the CDR3: TGTGCCAGCAGTAATTGGACAGGAAACTATGGCTACACCTTC. It translates to CASSNWTGNYGYTF.

The table lists this clone with a few counts. The chain links TRBV6-1 to TRBJ2-1, with D perhaps matching TRBD2 (6 bases). The V and J ends lost 2 bases and 12 bases respectively, with 20 bases between them. This CDR3 has 15 amino acids. The germline gives CDR1 MNHNS, CDR2 SASEGT. CDR3 sequence (DNA): TGTGCCAGCAGTGAATCAGGACTACCAATTGGGAGGCAGTTCTTC. Translation: CASSESGLPIGRQFF.

This chain links TRBV5-6 with TRBJ1-2; D perhaps matches TRBD1 (5 bases). Germline CDR1 SGHDT, CDR2 YYEEEE. The V end was cut by 5 bases, the J end by 8 bases, with 13 bases between. The CDR3 sequence is 12 residues long. The CDR3 DNA is TGTGCCAGCAGGAACTTGGACACGGGCTACACCTTC. Its translation is CASRNLDTGYTF.

Of note for this clone: This sample includes further DNA sequences coding for the same CDR3. The V gene is TRBV6-5, the J gene TRBJ2-7, with TRBD1 identical over 9 bases. With V trimmed by 4 bases and J by 4 bases, 2 bases remained unmatched. Per germline, CDR1 MNHEY and CDR2 SVGAGI. CDR3 size: 13 residues. CDR3 nucleotide sequence: TGTGCCAGCAGTTCGGACAGGGGATACGAGCAGTACTTC. It translates to CASSSDRGYEQYF.

The chain is built from TRBV7-8 and TRBJ1-6, with TRBD1 matching 7 bases. With V trimmed by 6 bases and J by 7 bases, 6 bases remained unmatched. Looked up from germline, CDR1 is SGHVS and CDR2 is FQNEAQ. This CDR3 has 14 residues. Here the CDR3 reads CASSWDSTNSPLHF. CDR3 nucleotides: TGTGCCAGCAGTTGGGACAGTACCAATTCACCCCTCCACTTT.

The genes are TRBV6-5 and TRBJ2-1; 13 nucleotides agree with TRBD2. The V gene end was trimmed by 7 bases and the J gene end by 6 bases; junction bases not matched to a gene: 6. The V gene's germline CDR1 is MNHEY and CDR2 SVGAGI. This CDR3 has 15 residues. CDR3 region: CASTLLAGGANEQFF. The CDR3 bases are TGTGCCAGCACCCTACTAGCGGGGGGGGCCAATGAGCAGTTCTTC.

This chain uses TRBV10-1 with TRBJ2-7, with D uncertain. The CDR3 spans 11 residues. Germline loops: CDR1 WNHNN, CDR2 SYGVQD (reference sequence). V lost 6 bases to trimming and J lost 6 bases, with 9 bases between them. The CDR3 nucleotides are TGCGCCAGCAGCTTCCGGAGCGAGCAGTACTTC. Protein: CASSFRSEQYF.

Worth noting for this clone: In the same sample, other DNA sequences code for this CDR3. V gene TRBV9 combines with J gene TRBJ1-5; no firm D call. CDR3 length equals 14 residues. V was trimmed by 3 bases and J by 0 bases, leaving 7 bases between them. Germline lookup yields CDR1 SGDLS and CDR2 YYNGEE. The CDR3 region is CASSASGSNQPQHF. In nucleotides, the CDR3 is TGTGCCAGCAGCGCCTCAGGTAGCAATCAGCCCCAGCATTTT.

The gene calls are TRBV9 and TRBJ1-5; the D gene is possibly TRBD1 (6 bases). The CDR3 extends over 16 amino acids. V was cut by 4 bases and J by 4 bases, with 18 bases left in between. Germline CDR1 is SGDLS and CDR2 is YYNGEE. CDR3 bases: TGTGCCAGCAGCCCCGGTTGGACAGCTGTTAATCAGCCCCAGCATTTT. This gives the protein CASSPGWTAVNQPQHF.

This clone has only a few counts. J is TRBJ2-6 and V is TRBV5-5, with 8 nucleotides matching TRBD1. Germline-derived CDR1 and CDR2 are SGHKS and YYEKEE (reference sequence). V lost 0 bases to trimming and J lost 2 bases; unmatched junction nucleotides: 7. There are 18 residues in the CDR3. This chain's CDR3 is CASSLEARGPAGANVLTF. Written as DNA, the CDR3 is TGTGCCAGCAGCTTGGAGGCCAGGGGGCCTGCTGGGGCCAACGTCCTGACTTTC.

V gene TRBV5-1 combines with J gene TRBJ1-6, with a weak D call TRBD1 (6 bases). The V end lost 4 bases, the J end lost 8 bases, and 10 bases lay between the germline ends. The CDR3 loop spans 13 amino acids. Germline-derived CDR1 and CDR2 are SGHRS and YFSETQ. The CDR3 nucleotides are TGCGCCAGCAGCAGGGAGGGGGATTCACCCCTCCACTTT. Translation: CASSREGDSPLHF.

With regard to this clone: The sample carries other DNA sequences with the same CDR3. The CDR3 coding sequence is TGTGCCAGCAGACCGGGACAGCCCTCTGGAAACACCATATATTTT. Translation: CASRPGQPSGNTIYF. The gene calls are TRBV6-5 and TRBJ1-3; 7 nucleotides match TRBD1. V was clipped by 6 bases and J by 0 bases; unmatched bases: 5. This CDR3 is 15 amino acids long. CDR1 is MNHEY and CDR2 is SVGAGI in the germline V gene.

The genes are TRBV2 and TRBJ1-1; D not certain. The CDR3 consists of 15 residues. The V gene lost 8 bases and the J gene lost 1 base, with 17 bases spanning the gap. In germline, CDR1 is SNHLY, CDR2 FYNNEI. Here the CDR3 DNA reads TGTGCCAGCTCCCGGGAAGTGGCTGAGAACACTGAAGCTTTCTTT. Its protein product is CASSREVAENTEAFF.

This chain joins TRBV29-1 and TRBJ1-2, with 7 nucleotides matching TRBD1. This CDR3 has 15 amino acids. Germline V CDR1 and CDR2: SQVTM, ANQGSEA. V trimming: 4 bases; J trimming: 4 bases; junction bases outside the gene matches: 12. The CDR3 bases are TGCAGCGTTGTAGGAGGATCTAGGGACAGCTATGGCTACACCTTC. Translating it yields CSVVGGSRDSYGYTF.

The table lists this clone with a few counts. V and J are TRBV10-1 and TRBJ2-3; D ambiguous. V was cut by 2 bases and J by 2 bases, with 8 bases left in between. CDR3 size: 14 residues. CDR1 WNHNN and CDR2 SYGVQD come from the germline V gene (reference sequence). The CDR3 loop is CASSEPRNTDTQYF. The DNA for the CDR3 is TGCGCCAGCAGTGAGCCGAGAAACACAGATACGCAGTATTTT.